A selection of T cell receptor beta chains follows, all from one sample in a study of metastatic and nonmetastatic thyroid tumors. TCRdb redid the clone calls on the PCR reads using MiXCR. Here the sample spans under 35,000 clones, about a third being singletons. The specimen sequenced was tumor tissue. All receptors derive from a female donor with papillary thyroid cancer or a benign thyroid nodule (not recorded which). Some clones in this sample may be carry-over from other donors' samples. CDR3s include the opening cysteine and the closing phenylalanine or tryptophan. D genes are given only for firm matches. Expanded clones are given a class, and other clones once, few, many or no size at all.

d_gene,len,j_gene,abundance,v_gene,CDR3aa,CDR3nt
-,17,TRBJ2-3,-,TRBV4-1,CASSQPLTGWERDTQYF,TGCGCCAGCAGCCAACCGCTGACAGGTTGGGAGCGCGATACGCAGTATTTT
-,13,TRBJ2-3,-,TRBV10-1,CASRRGGTDTQYF,TGCGCCAGCAGGAGAGGGGGCACAGATACGCAGTATTTT
-,14,TRBJ2-1,-,TRBV6-2/TRBV6-3,CASSYGELRNEQFF,TGTGCCAGCAGTTACGGGGAGTTGAGGAATGAGCAGTTCTTC
-,17,TRBJ1-5,few,TRBV6-1,CASSFAFTASSNQPQHF,TGTGCCAGCAGTTTCGCCTTTACAGCCTCGAGCAATCAGCCCCAGCATTTT
TRBD1,16,TRBJ1-6,-,TRBV18,CASSPGRDRGPSPLHF,TGTGCCAGCTCACCAGGCCGGGACAGGGGGCCTTCACCCCTCCACTTT
-,14,TRBJ2-2,-,TRBV18,CASSPTTETGELFF,TGTGCCAGCTCACCGACGACAGAGACCGGGGAGCTGTTTTTT
TRBD1,13,TRBJ1-1,-,TRBV18,CASSGQGSTEAFF,TGTGCCAGCTCCGGACAGGGGTCCACTGAAGCTTTCTTT
-,15,TRBJ2-7,few,TRBV6-1,CASSEAPTAYYEQYF,TGTGCCAGCAGTGAAGCCCCGACAGCTTACTACGAGCAGTACTTC
-,12,TRBJ2-7,few,TRBV16,CASSQSVGSPSF,TGTGCCAGCAGCCAATCGGTCGGGTCCCCCTCCTTC
TRBD1,13,TRBJ2-1,-,TRBV20-1,CSALKTGVDEQFF,TGCAGTGCCCTCAAGACAGGGGTTGATGAGCAGTTCTTC
-,14,TRBJ2-7,-,TRBV18,CASSQDGTSYEQYF,TGTGCCAGCTCCCAGGACGGGACCTCCTACGAGCAGTACTTC
-,15,TRBJ2-1,-,TRBV9,CASSVEGGPRGEQFF,TGTGCCAGCAGCGTAGAGGGCGGGCCTAGGGGTGAGCAGTTCTTC
-,11,TRBJ1-2,many,TRBV6-1,CASSPGNGYTF,TGTGCCAGCAGTCCAGGGAATGGCTACACCTTC
TRBD1,14,TRBJ2-1,few,TRBV6-1,CASRRTGSVNEQFF,TGTGCCAGCAGGAGGACAGGGAGTGTCAATGAGCAGTTCTTC
-,14,TRBJ1-1,-,TRBV7-2,CASSLARGYTEAFF,TGTGCCAGCAGCTTAGCAAGGGGGTACACTGAAGCTTTCTTT
-,11,TRBJ2-7,-,TRBV6-2/TRBV6-3,CASSLEVEQYF,TGTGCCAGCAGTCTCGAGGTCGAGCAGTACTTC
-,14,TRBJ1-5,few,TRBV6-6,CASRPAEGRQPQHF,TGTGCCAGCAGACCCGCGGAGGGTAGACAGCCCCAGCATTTT
TRBD2,16,TRBJ2-3,few,TRBV20-1,CSARGVYSGSVDTQYF,TGCAGTGCTAGGGGGGTGTACAGCGGGAGTGTAGATACGCAGTATTTT
-,12,TRBJ1-2,-,TRBV11-2,CASSFGGAGYTF,TGTGCCAGCAGCTTTGGGGGGGCAGGCTACACCTTC
-,11,TRBJ2-2,-,TRBV10-3,CAMGGSEELFF,TGTGCCATGGGGGGTTCCGAGGAGCTGTTTTTT
-,13,TRBJ2-5,few,TRBV3-1,CASSLAGPGAQYF,TGTGCCAGCAGCCTGGCGGGGCCAGGGGCCCAGTACTTC
TRBD1,14,TRBJ1-4,few,TRBV6-1,CASSPGQGSEKLFF,TGTGCCAGCAGTCCGGGACAGGGGTCTGAAAAACTGTTTTTT
TRBD1,11,TRBJ1-6,-,TRBV2,CGSRQGVPLHF,TGTGGCAGCCGACAGGGGGTCCCCCTCCACTTT
-,14,TRBJ2-7,-,TRBV14,CASSHLQRTYEQYF,TGTGCCAGCAGCCACTTGCAGAGGACCTACGAGCAGTACTTC
TRBD2,16,TRBJ2-3,-,TRBV6-4,CASSDSTSGSTDTQYF,TGTGCCAGCAGTGACTCGACTAGCGGGAGCACAGATACGCAGTATTTT
TRBD2,15,TRBJ2-1,few,TRBV5-1,CASSLLREGYNEQFF,TGCGCCAGCAGCTTGTTGCGGGAGGGGTACAATGAGCAGTTCTTC
TRBD1,14,TRBJ2-1,once,TRBV5-1,CASSWRRQGDEQFF,TGCGCCAGCAGCTGGAGACGACAGGGAGATGAGCAGTTCTTC
TRBD2,18,TRBJ2-2,-,TRBV11-2,CASSLNRLARHDTGELFF,TGTGCCAGCAGCTTAAACCGACTAGCTAGGCACGACACCGGGGAGCTGTTTTTT
-,14,TRBJ1-1,few,TRBV6-4,CASSNRPMNTEAFF,TGTGCCAGCAGTAACAGACCCATGAACACTGAAGCTTTCTTT
TRBD1,16,TRBJ1-2,once,TRBV3-1,CASSQDQGQGDYGYTF,TGTGCCAGCAGCCAAGATCAGGGACAGGGGGACTATGGCTACACCTTC
-,12,TRBJ2-2,-,TRBV11-2,CASSLLAGELFF,TGTGCCAGCAGCTTACTAGCCGGGGAGCTGTTTTTT
-,11,TRBJ2-2,-,TRBV20-1,CSAKGNGELFF,TGCAGTGCTAAAGGGAACGGGGAGCTGTTTTTT
TRBD2,16,TRBJ2-7,-,TRBV6-6,CASSQILASLLYEQYF,TGTGCCAGCAGCCAGATACTAGCGTCACTTCTTTACGAGCAGTACTTC
TRBD2,14,TRBJ2-7,-,TRBV30,CAWSVTSGSYEQYF,TGTGCCTGGAGTGTAACTAGCGGGAGCTACGAGCAGTACTTC
TRBD2,13,TRBJ2-6,-,TRBV2,CASGGDGANVLTF,TGTGCCAGCGGGGGGGATGGGGCCAACGTCCTGACTTTC
TRBD2,15,TRBJ2-1,-,TRBV6-4,CASSRTSGSYNEQFF,TGTGCCAGCAGTAGGACTAGCGGGAGCTACAATGAGCAGTTCTTC
-,15,TRBJ1-2,-,TRBV6-6,CASSYWGAANYGYTF,TGTGCCAGCAGTTACTGGGGGGCTGCTAACTATGGCTACACCTTC
-,16,TRBJ1-2,medium-sized,TRBV4-3,CASSQDATDSTYGYTF,TGCGCCAGCAGCCAAGACGCAACAGACTCTACCTATGGCTACACCTTC